The clone carrying this T cell receptor beta chain was seen only a few times. The antigen remains unidentified. A read error is possible here, since a much larger clone lies one base away. Treatment meaning: skin biopsy from PPD injection site in Mantoux-positive individual. An oligonucleotide containing a UMI was ligated to the 3' end of TCR cDNA. Reverse transcription used DNase-treated unsorted total RNA, aiming for roughly 1 to 1000 ng. These data belong to a study of naive and memory T cell subsets. Whole-study findings and limits: TCR transcript changes with activation or differentiation may affect this RNA method.

The germline V gene has CDR1 MDHEN and CDR2 SYDVKM. V shed 5 bases, J shed 8 bases, and the junction held 8 bases outside the gene matches. The CDR3 is 13 amino acids. Amplification of ligated cDNA took four PCR rounds with SP2 and nested alpha and beta constant primers. Each CDR3 protein gets one entry after TCRdb re-called the UMI-ligation and nested PCR reads with MiXCR. The data hold 37,000 or so distinct CDR3 sequences, with roughly 11% observed a single time. This clonotype was obtained from an adult in good health. This sample comprised skin, obtained from a tuberculin skin test site. The rearrangement uses TRBV28 and TRBJ2-7; 8 nucleotides match TRBD2. The CDR3 loop is CASSRDCGRQQYF. CDR3 nucleotide sequence: TGTGCCAGCAGTCGGGACTGCGGGAGGCAGCAGTACTTC.